These 18 T cell receptor beta chains were all obtained from the same sample, sequenced in a study of control samples from healthy donors and cancer patients. The data were produced by immunoSEQ multiplex PCR, yet TCRdb's version contains in-frame clones alone and is incomplete. The sample has roughly 100,000 clones, 80% to 90% seen once. Sequencing used blood. These receptors all come from a man under 40 in good health.

The chain is built from TRBV19 and TRBJ1-1, with 7 positions matching TRBD1. Trimming took 5 bases from V and 4 from J; bases not matched to a gene: 4. CDR1 is LNHDA, CDR2 SQIVND, per germline (reference sequence). This CDR3 contains 13 residues. CDR3 sequence: CASSAAGGTEAFF. CDR3 DNA sequence: TGTGCCAGTAGTGCCGCAGGGGGCACTGAAGCTTTCTTT.

This chain uses TRBV28 with TRBJ1-1; D not certain. Germline V gene data show CDR1 as MDHEN and CDR2 as SYDVKM. There are 12 residues in the CDR3. The V gene lost 2 bases and the J gene lost 0 bases, with 1 base spanning the gap. Written as DNA, the CDR3 is TGTGCCAGCAGTTTAGTGAACACTGAAGCTTTCTTT. Encoded protein: CASSLVNTEAFF.

The DNA of the CDR3 is TGTGCCAGCAGCGCTACGTCAGGGGGCTATCGTGAAAAACTGTTTTTT. This encodes CASSATSGGYREKLFF. V and J are TRBV11-2 and TRBJ1-4; 8 nucleotides align to TRBD1. This CDR3 spans 16 amino acids. V lost 5 bases and J lost 7; bases outside the gene matches: 12. CDR1 and CDR2 from the germline V gene are SGHAT and FQNNGV.

The chain joins TRBV6-5 to TRBJ2-2; D is unresolved. Trimming cost V 6 bases and J 9 bases, with 14 bases left between them. The length of the CDR3 is 13 residues. Germline V lookup: CDR1 MNHEY, CDR2 SVGAGI. The DNA of the CDR3 is TGTGCCAGCAGCCCCGCCCCGCCGTGGGAGCTGTTTTTT. It encodes CASSPAPPWELFF.

This clone was counted once. The rearrangement joins TRBV7-9 to TRBJ1-6, with D maybe TRBD1 (5 bases). Trimming pared 1 base from V and 7 bases from J, leaving 11 bases between. This CDR3 contains 15 residues. Germline lookup yields CDR1 SEHNR and CDR2 FQNEAQ (reference sequence). The CDR3 loop is CASSLEGTVNSPLHF. CDR3 DNA: TGTGCCAGCAGCTTAGAAGGGACGGTGAATTCACCCCTCCACTTT.

The V and J genes are TRBV28 and TRBJ1-5; TRBD1 matches at 10 bases. Germline V gene data show CDR1 as MDHEN and CDR2 as SYDVKM. V lost 6 bases and J lost 1; bases outside the gene matches: 0. There are 14 residues in the CDR3. The CDR3 region is CASRDRGSNQPQHF. The CDR3 DNA reads as TGTGCCAGCAGGGACAGGGGGAGCAATCAGCCCCAGCATTTT. Supplemented by reference TRBV28 and TRBJ1-5, the full variable domain reads DVKVTQSSRYLVKRTGEKVFLECVQDMDHENMFWYRQDPGLGLRLIYFSYDVKMKEKGDIPEGYSVSREKKERFSLILESASTNQTSMYLCASRDRGSNQPQHFGDGTRLSIL.

This sequence joins TRBV14 and TRBJ2-2, with unresolved D. Germline assignment: CDR1 SGHDN and CDR2 FVKESK. The CDR3 sequence is 17 residues long. V shed 1 base and J shed 4 bases, with 16 bases lying between them. The CDR3 region has the DNA TGTGCCAGCAGCCAAGGGTCCGGAGTGAGAAGCACCGGGGAGCTGTTTTTT. Amino acid sequence: CASSQGSGVRSTGELFF.

This sequence joins TRBV7-2 and TRBJ2-1, with a possible D match to TRBD2 (5 bases). This CDR3 region has 15 residues. The germline CDR1 and CDR2 sequences are SGHTA and FQGNSA. V lost 1 base to trimming and J lost 5 bases, with 12 bases between them. CDR3 sequence (DNA): TGTGCCAGCAGCTTAGGTCGCGGGCTTGACAATGAGCAGTTCTTC. Protein product: CASSLGRGLDNEQFF.

The chain employs TRBV27 and TRBJ1-1; D unresolved. Germline V gene sequence: CDR1 MNHEY, CDR2 SMNVEV (reference sequence). V lost 8 bases and J 0 bases, leaving 10 bases between the germline ends. The CDR3 extends over 13 amino acids. The CDR3 protein is CASRWSVNTEAFF. The CDR3 DNA sequence: TGTGCCAGCCGATGGAGCGTGAACACTGAAGCTTTCTTT.

In its sample, this clone was seen once. The chain recombines TRBV3-1 (or the pseudogene TRBV3-2) with TRBJ1-1; 10 positions agree with TRBD1. This CDR3 spans 18 amino acids. V gave up 1 base and J gave up 5 bases; unmatched junction bases: 13. Germline loops: CDR1 LGHDT, CDR2 YNNKEL (reference sequence). The CDR3 sequence: CASSQAFPGQGKGTEAFF. Written as DNA, the CDR3 is TGTGCCAGCAGCCAAGCTTTCCCGGGACAGGGGAAAGGTACTGAAGCTTTCTTT.

The J gene is TRBJ2-7, the V gene TRBV15; no definite D call. The J call is in doubt because the DNA end fits TRBJ2-1 better. The CDR3 totals 18 residues. Germline assignment: CDR1 LNHNV and CDR2 YYDKDF (reference sequence). CDR3 coding DNA: TGTGCCACCAGCAGAGATCTTGCGCGACAACGCTCCTACAATGAGCAGTTCTTC. Translating it yields CATSRDLARQRSYNEQFF.

The gene calls are TRBV4-1 and TRBJ2-1; the D is unclear. Germline V CDR1 and CDR2: MGHRA, YSYEKL. V gave up 2 bases and J gave up 3 bases, with 8 bases separating them. The CDR3 runs 14 residues. The chain's CDR3 is CASSQWRGYNEQFF. CDR3 DNA sequence: TGCGCCAGCAGCCAATGGCGAGGCTACAATGAGCAGTTCTTC.

The sample holds one count of this clone. The chain couples TRBV19 to TRBJ1-1; D is undetermined. The CDR3 has 13 amino acids. Germline V gene data show CDR1 as LNHDA and CDR2 as SQIVND (reference sequence). Trimming took off 4 bases at V and 0 bases at J, with 6 bases between the two ends. CDR3 region: CASSKTMNTEAFF. The CDR3 DNA sequence: TGTGCCAGTAGTAAGACAATGAACACTGAAGCTTTCTTT.

This chain connects TRBV27 to TRBJ2-7; possible D gene TRBD2, 5 bases. Germline V gene sequence: CDR1 MNHEY, CDR2 SMNVEV (reference sequence). V shed 5 bases and J shed 6 bases, with 17 bases lying between them. The CDR3 is made up of 14 amino acids. In DNA, the CDR3 is TGTGCCAGCAGTCCACCCCGCCGGGGTTCCGAGCAGTACTTC. This translates into CASSPPRRGSEQYF.

The genes are TRBV11-1 and TRBJ2-7; 7 bases line up with TRBD2. Per the germline V gene, CDR1 is SGHAT and CDR2 is FQDESV (reference sequence). This CDR3 region has 15 residues. V dropped 5 bases and J dropped 5; count of bases not matched to a gene: 12. The CDR3 protein is CASSLLAGEAHEQYF. In nucleotides, the CDR3 is TGTGCCAGCAGCCTACTGGCGGGAGAAGCCCACGAGCAGTACTTC.

This rearrangement joins TRBV5-4 to TRBJ2-2; no clear D. The CDR3 covers 15 residues. The V gene's germline CDR1 is SGHNT and CDR2 YYREEE (reference sequence). V was shortened by 1 base and J by 4 bases, with 11 bases between the two germline ends. The DNA of the CDR3 is TGTGCCAGCAGCTTGAGTGGGGTAGGCACCGGGGAGCTGTTTTTT. It yields the protein CASSLSGVGTGELFF.

The V call is TRBV6-5, the J call TRBJ1-2; TRBD1 matches 8 bases. Losses at the gene ends were 5 bases for V and 4 bases for J; bases not matched to a gene: 3. CDR1 is MNHEY and CDR2 is SVGAGI in the germline V gene. The CDR3 has 13 amino acids. CDR3: CASSPDRAYGYTF. The CDR3 DNA reads as TGTGCCAGCAGTCCGGACAGGGCCTATGGCTACACCTTC.

V is TRBV18 and J is TRBJ1-5; tentative D call: TRBD1 (5 bases). Trimming removed 3 bases from V and 4 bases from J, with 10 bases in between. Germline CDR1 and CDR2: KGHSH and LQKENI. The CDR3 loop spans 14 amino acids. The CDR3 loop is CASSPQGGNQPQHF. The CDR3 region has the DNA TGTGCCAGCTCACCGCAGGGAGGGAATCAGCCCCAGCATTTT.